The 9 T cell receptor beta chains reported below all come from one sample, sequenced in a study of blood T cell repertoires in COVID-19. TCRdb's copy holds only in-frame clones and misses some; the assay was immunoSEQ multiplex PCR. This sample has approximately 85,000 clones, with 85% to 95% found just once. Sequenced material: peripheral blood. The receptor source for this set is a woman aged 55-75 years with active COVID-19.

V usage is TRBV4-3 and J usage is TRBJ2-1; 10 nucleotides match TRBD2. V lost 1 base and J lost 8; bases outside the gene matches: 8. The V gene's germline CDR1 is LGHNA and CDR2 YSLEER. The CDR3 spans 16 residues. The CDR3: CASSQVPLAGIYEQFF. DNA for the CDR3: TGCGCCAGCAGCCAAGTCCCACTAGCGGGGATTTATGAGCAGTTCTTC.

J is TRBJ2-1 and V is TRBV7-8, with TRBD2 matching 15 bases. This CDR3 region has 18 residues. The trim removed 5 bases at V and 3 bases at J, leaving 8 bases unmatched. Germline loops: CDR1 SGHVS, CDR2 FQNEAQ. CDR3 sequence reads: CASSTRGLAGGIYNEQFF. As DNA, the CDR3 is TGTGCCAGCAGCACTAGGGGACTAGCGGGGGGAATCTACAATGAGCAGTTCTTC.

This clone was observed once. The chain couples TRBV20-1 to TRBJ2-3; no clear D. The CDR3 consists of 13 residues. The V end lost 3 bases, the J end lost 4 bases, and 11 bases lay between the germline ends. Germline-derived CDR1 and CDR2 are DFQATT and SNEGSKA (reference sequence). Written as DNA, the CDR3 is TGCAGTGCTAGTTTGTCGCAGTCAGATACGCAGTATTTT. Encoded protein: CSASLSQSDTQYF.

A single count supports this clone. The rearrangement links TRBV7-2 to TRBJ1-6, with no clear D. Germline V lookup: CDR1 SGHTA, CDR2 FQGNSA. With 2 bases removed from V and 5 bases from J, the gap between germline ends came to 10 bases. This CDR3 has 15 residues. The CDR3 reads CASSLFKSDNSPLHF. The DNA for the CDR3 is TGTGCCAGCAGCTTATTTAAGAGTGATAATTCACCCCTCCACTTT.

The chain links TRBV5-6 to TRBJ1-6, with TRBD1 matching 9 bases. The V segment lost 4 bases and the J segment 0 bases; nucleotides outside the gene matches: 11. Per germline, CDR1 SGHDT and CDR2 YYEEEE. This CDR3 comprises 19 residues. Here the CDR3 reads CASSRRGQGGRSYNSPLHF. As DNA, the CDR3 is TGTGCCAGCAGCAGAAGGGGACAGGGAGGGCGCTCCTATAATTCACCCCTCCACTTT. The full variable domain, rest sourced from reference TRBV5-6 and TRBJ1-6, is DAGVTQSPTHLIKTRGQQVTLRCSPKSGHDTVSWYQQALGQGPQFIFQYYEEEERQRGNFPDRFSGHQFPNYSSELNVNALLLGDSALYLCASSRRGQGGRSYNSPLHFGNGTRLTVT.

The chain recombines TRBV24-1 with TRBJ2-5; D may be TRBD2 (6 bases). The CDR3 is made up of 13 amino acids. CDR1 is KGHDR, CDR2 SFDVKD, per germline. The germline V and J ends were trimmed by 3 bases and 5 bases, with 9 bases remaining between them. CDR3 residues: CATSDRGVETQYF. Here the CDR3 DNA reads TGTGCCACCAGTGATCGCGGGGTGGAGACCCAGTACTTC.

This clone was seen once. The genes are TRBV5-1 and TRBJ2-5; 11 bases are shared with TRBD1. The V and J ends lost 3 bases and 4 bases, in that order; junction bases with no gene match: 5. This CDR3 has 15 amino acids. Per germline, CDR1 SGHRS and CDR2 YFSETQ. CDR3 coding DNA: TGCGCCAGCAGCTCCGGGACAGGGGGGAGAGAGACCCAGTACTTC. This translates into CASSSGTGGRETQYF.

The chain couples TRBV5-6 to TRBJ2-1; D might be TRBD1 (6 bases). V dropped 1 base and J dropped 5 bases, with 10 bases sitting between them. The CDR3 runs to 14 residues. The germline V gene encodes CDR1 SGHDT and CDR2 YYEEEE. The chain's CDR3 is CASSLPGANNEQFF. For the CDR3, the DNA is TGTGCCAGCAGCTTGCCAGGGGCAAACAATGAGCAGTTCTTC.

This sequence joins TRBV28 and TRBJ1-2, with unresolved D. Trimming removed 7 bases at V and 6 bases at J, with 15 bases between. Germline loops: CDR1 MDHEN, CDR2 SYDVKM. The length of the CDR3 is 13 residues. The CDR3, as DNA: TGTGCCAGCAACTCTTGGTCGTCGAATGGCTACACCTTC. Its translation is CASNSWSSNGYTF.